This TCR beta chain was profiled in a study of early T cells in non-severe SARS-CoV-2 infection. Study details: Whole-blood bulk RNA, unsorted, was sequenced, and chains were unpaired.

This clonotype was seen many times. The antigen remains undetermined. General study findings and limits: Missing private and CD4 specificities, VDJdb matching favored anti-spike CD8 responses.

MiXCR was run by TCRdb on the 5' RACE reads, yielding one entry per CDR3 protein. This table holds 70,000 or so distinct CDR3 sequences, approximately 12% found once. This CDR3 comprises 11 residues. Germline CDR1 is SNHLY and CDR2 is FYNNEI. Trimming took off 5 bases at V and 3 bases at J, with 5 bases between the two ends. V and J are TRBV2 and TRBJ2-7; maybe TRBD1 (5 bases). The specimen was whole blood. The origin of this receptor is an adult who was a healthcare worker with PCR-confirmed SARS-CoV-2 infection or an uninfected control (not recorded which). CDR3 in amino acids: CASSQGYEQYF. The DNA of the CDR3 is TGTGCCAGCAGTCAGGGCTACGAGCAGTACTTC.